The following is a T cell receptor (beta chain) sequence with its context. Primed by a sample-barcoded 5' primer and a J-beta primer mix, a second PCR proceeded for about 7 to 11 cycles. TCRdb itself ran the 5' RACE reads through MiXCR, one entry per CDR3 protein. The sample consists of 800,000 to 950,000 distinct CDR3 sequences, under 35% of them appearing once. This sample is drawn from a study of blood T cells in healthy people across ages. This sample also appeared in a second study, on T cells of mothers and their children. That publication notes: There were over 9.5 million TCR beta CDR3 reads from each mother and several million from each child.

The sequence derives from a woman aged 40 to 49 in good health. Sequencing input: blood.

CDR3 nucleotides: TGTGCCAGCGCGCCGGGGGGAACCCCCTACAATGAGCAGTTCTTC. This sequence encodes CASAPGGTPYNEQFF. The V and J genes are TRBV7-9 and TRBJ2-1, with TRBD2 identical over 7 bases. The CDR3 runs 15 residues. After removal of 8 bases from V and 2 bases from J, the junction contained 9 bases not matched to a gene. Germline CDR1 and CDR2: SEHNR and FQNEAQ (reference sequence).